This T cell receptor beta chain was sequenced in a study of T cell changes during pregnancy in multiple sclerosis. V gave up 6 bases and J gave up 0 bases, with 8 bases separating them. The germline V gene encodes CDR1 SNHLY and CDR2 FYNNEI. The CDR3 is made up of 14 amino acids. Some clones are missing from TCRdb's copy, which holds only in-frame ones; the method was immunoSEQ multiplex PCR. This table holds 70,000 to 95,000 clones, 94% found once. The sequence came from a female donor in good health, enrolled as a control in a pregnancy study. This material consisted of peripheral blood, taken after pregnancy. This rearrangement joins TRBV2 to TRBJ2-2, with D possibly being TRBD1 (5 bases). In DNA, the CDR3 is TGTGCCAGCAGACCGACAGCGAACACCGGGGAGCTGTTTTTT. It codes for CASRPTANTGELFF.